This T cell receptor (beta chain) was recovered during a study of control samples from healthy donors and cancer patients. The CDR3 spans 16 residues. The germline gives CDR1 SGHTA, CDR2 FQGNSA. Germline trimming cut 5 bases from V and 6 bases from J; bases unmatched to any gene: 11. Data came from immunoSEQ multiplex PCR; TCRdb stores just in-frame clones and leaves some out. The data show approximately 110,000 clones, with approximately 93% seen just once and 7.8% held by the top ten. The receptor was isolated from a woman under 30 in good health. The material sequenced was blood. The chain carries TRBV7-2 and TRBJ2-2; 8 bases line up with TRBD2. CDR3 DNA: TGTGCCAGCAGCCCGCCGGGGGGGGGATTCGCCGGGGAGCTGTTTTTT. This codes for CASSPPGGGFAGELFF.